The present T cell receptor (beta chain) was sequenced within a study of human T cells and chemical hapten exposure. Looking at the study overall: The use of 2% DPC on about 2 cm by about 2 cm of upper inner arm skin constituted sensitization. Diagnoses of alopecia areata, totalis or universalis occurred in mostly female patients.

V lost 5 bases to trimming and J lost 4 bases, with 6 bases between them. Germline V gene data show CDR1 as MNHEY and CDR2 as SMNVEV (reference sequence). The CDR3 extends over 12 amino acids. TCRdb analysed the RACE reads with MiXCR anew, one entry per CDR3 protein. This repertoire shows 70,000 to 90,000 distinct CDR3 sequences, over 9.5% found once; its top ten account for 4.5% to 5%. Indicated time point: patch test 2, 6 weeks after DPC sensitization. Stated treatment: therapeutic diphenylcyclopropenone sensitization with weekly scalp DPC. Blood was collected ahead of every patch test applied. Someone pulled total RNA out of unfractionated whole blood.

This receptor was identified in a woman in her forties or fifties with alopecia areata. Some clones in this sample may be carry-over from other donors' samples. Material: whole blood, obtained in connection with sensitization to the hapten diphenylcyclopropenone (DPC). This chain links TRBV27 with TRBJ1-5, with D hard to call. The CDR3 bases are TGTGCCAGCAGTCAAAATAATCAGCCCCAGCATTTT. Residues: CASSQNNQPQHF.